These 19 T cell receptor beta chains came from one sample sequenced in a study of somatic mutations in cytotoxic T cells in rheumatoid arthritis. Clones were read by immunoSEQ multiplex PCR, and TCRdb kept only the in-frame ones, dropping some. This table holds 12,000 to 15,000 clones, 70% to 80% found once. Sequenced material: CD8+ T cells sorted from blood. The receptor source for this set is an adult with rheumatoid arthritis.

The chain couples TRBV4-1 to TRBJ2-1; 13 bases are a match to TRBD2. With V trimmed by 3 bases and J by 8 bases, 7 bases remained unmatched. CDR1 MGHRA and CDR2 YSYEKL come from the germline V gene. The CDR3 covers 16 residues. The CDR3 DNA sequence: TGCGCCAGCAGCCATCAGGGGACTAGCGGGGCCGATGAGCAGTTCTTC. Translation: CASSHQGTSGADEQFF.

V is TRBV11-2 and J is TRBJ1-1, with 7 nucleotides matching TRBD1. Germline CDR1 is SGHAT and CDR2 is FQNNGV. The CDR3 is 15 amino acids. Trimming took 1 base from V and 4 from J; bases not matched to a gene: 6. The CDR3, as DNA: TGTGCCAGCAGCTTAGTACCTTCAGGGGGCACTGAAGCTTTCTTT. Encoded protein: CASSLVPSGGTEAFF. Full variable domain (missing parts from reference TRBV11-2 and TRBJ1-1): EAGVAQSPRYKIIEKRQSVAFWCNPISGHATLYWYQQILGQGPKLLIQFQNNGVVDDSQLPKDRFSAERLKGVDSTLKIQPAKLEDSAVYLCASSLVPSGGTEAFFGQGTRLTVV.

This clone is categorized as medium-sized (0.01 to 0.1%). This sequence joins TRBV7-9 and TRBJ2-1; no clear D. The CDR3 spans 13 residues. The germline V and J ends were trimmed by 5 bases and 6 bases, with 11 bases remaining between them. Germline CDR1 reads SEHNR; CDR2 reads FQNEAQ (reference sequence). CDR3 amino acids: CASSPGFGNEQFF. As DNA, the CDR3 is TGTGCCAGCAGCCCAGGTTTTGGCAATGAGCAGTTCTTC. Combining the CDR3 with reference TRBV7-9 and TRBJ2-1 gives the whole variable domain DTGVSQNPRHKITKRGQNVTFRCDPISEHNRLYWYRQTLGQGPEFLTYFQNEAQLEKSRLLSDRFSAERPKGSFSTLEIQRTEQGDSAMYLCASSPGFGNEQFFGPGTRLTVL.

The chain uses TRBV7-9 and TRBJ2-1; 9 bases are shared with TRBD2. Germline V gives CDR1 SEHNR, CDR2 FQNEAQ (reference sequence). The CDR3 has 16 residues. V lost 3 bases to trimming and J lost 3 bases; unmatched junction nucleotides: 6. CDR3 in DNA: TGTGCCAGCAGCTTGGGGACTAGCTCCGGCTACAATGAGCAGTTCTTC. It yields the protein CASSLGTSSGYNEQFF.

The CDR3 spells CASSEEWVSYEQYF. DNA for the CDR3: TGTGCCAGCAGTGAAGAGTGGGTCTCCTACGAGCAGTACTTC. This sequence joins TRBV6-1 and TRBJ2-7; unclear D gene. The CDR3 is 14 amino acids. The germline V gene has CDR1 MNHNS and CDR2 SASEGT. V dropped 1 base and J dropped 0 bases, with 7 bases sitting between them.

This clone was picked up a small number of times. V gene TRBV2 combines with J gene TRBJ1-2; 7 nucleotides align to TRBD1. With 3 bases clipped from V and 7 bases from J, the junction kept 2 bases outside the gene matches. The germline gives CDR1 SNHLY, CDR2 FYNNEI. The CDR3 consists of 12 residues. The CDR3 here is CASSETGSGYTF. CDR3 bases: TGTGCCAGCAGTGAGACAGGGAGTGGCTACACCTTC.

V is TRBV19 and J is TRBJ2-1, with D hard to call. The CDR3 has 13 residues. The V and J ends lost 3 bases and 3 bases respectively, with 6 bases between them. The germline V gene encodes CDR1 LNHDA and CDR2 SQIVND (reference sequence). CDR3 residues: CASSMVIYNEQFF. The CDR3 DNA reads TGTGCCAGTAGTATGGTTATCTACAATGAGCAGTTCTTC. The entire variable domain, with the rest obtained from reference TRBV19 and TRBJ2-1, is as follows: DGGITQSPKYLFRKEGQNVTLSCEQNLNHDAMYWYRQDPGQGLRLIYYSQIVNDFQKGDIAEGYSVSREKKESFPLTVTSAQKNPTAFYLCASSMVIYNEQFFGPGTRLTVL.

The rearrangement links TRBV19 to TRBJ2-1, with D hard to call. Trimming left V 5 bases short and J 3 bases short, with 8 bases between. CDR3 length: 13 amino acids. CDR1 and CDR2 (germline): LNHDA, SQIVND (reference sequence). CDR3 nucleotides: TGTGCCAGTAGTCCGGGCGGCTACAATGAGCAGTTCTTC. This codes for CASSPGGYNEQFF.

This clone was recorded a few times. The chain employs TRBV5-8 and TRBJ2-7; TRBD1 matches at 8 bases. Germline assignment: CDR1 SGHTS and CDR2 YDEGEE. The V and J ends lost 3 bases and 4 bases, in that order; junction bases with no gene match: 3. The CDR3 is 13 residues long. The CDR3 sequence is CASSYRTGYEQYF. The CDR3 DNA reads TGTGCCAGCAGCTACCGGACAGGGTACGAGCAGTACTTC.

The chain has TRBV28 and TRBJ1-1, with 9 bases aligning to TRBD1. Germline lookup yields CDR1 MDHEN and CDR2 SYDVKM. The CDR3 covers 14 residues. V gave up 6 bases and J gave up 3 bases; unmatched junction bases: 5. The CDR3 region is CASSTRDRDTEAFF. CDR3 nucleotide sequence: TGTGCCAGCAGCACCCGGGACAGGGACACTGAAGCTTTCTTT.

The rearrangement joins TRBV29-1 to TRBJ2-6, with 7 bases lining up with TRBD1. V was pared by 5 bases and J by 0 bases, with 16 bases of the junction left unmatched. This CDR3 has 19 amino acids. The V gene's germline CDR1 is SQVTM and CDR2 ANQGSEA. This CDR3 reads CSVRTGLDPFSSGANVLTF. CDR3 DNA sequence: TGCAGCGTTAGGACAGGTTTGGACCCTTTCTCCTCTGGGGCCAACGTCCTGACTTTC.

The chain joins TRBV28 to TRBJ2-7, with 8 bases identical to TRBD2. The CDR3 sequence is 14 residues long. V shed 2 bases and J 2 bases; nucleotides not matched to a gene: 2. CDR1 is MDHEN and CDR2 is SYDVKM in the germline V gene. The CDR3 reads CASSLLGLAYEQYF. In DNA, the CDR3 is TGTGCCAGCAGTTTACTGGGACTAGCCTACGAGCAGTACTTC.

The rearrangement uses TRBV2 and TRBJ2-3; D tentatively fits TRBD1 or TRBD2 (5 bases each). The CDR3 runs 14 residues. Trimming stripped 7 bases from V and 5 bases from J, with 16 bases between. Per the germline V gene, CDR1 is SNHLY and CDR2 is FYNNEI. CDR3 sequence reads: CASKEGPGRDTQYF. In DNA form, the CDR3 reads TGTGCCAGCAAAGAGGGGCCTGGGAGAGATACGCAGTATTTT.

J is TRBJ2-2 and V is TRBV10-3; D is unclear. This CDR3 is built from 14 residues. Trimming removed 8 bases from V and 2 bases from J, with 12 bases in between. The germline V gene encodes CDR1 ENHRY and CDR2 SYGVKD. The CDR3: CAIGIPENTGELFF. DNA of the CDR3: TGTGCCATCGGAATACCTGAAAACACCGGGGAGCTGTTTTTT.

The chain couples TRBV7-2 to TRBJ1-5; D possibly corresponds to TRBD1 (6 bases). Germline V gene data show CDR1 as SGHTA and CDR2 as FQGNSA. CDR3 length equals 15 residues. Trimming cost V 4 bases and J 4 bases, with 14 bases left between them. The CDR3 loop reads CASSSPNRANQPQHF. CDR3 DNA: TGTGCCAGCAGCTCACCTAACAGGGCTAATCAGCCCCAGCATTTT.

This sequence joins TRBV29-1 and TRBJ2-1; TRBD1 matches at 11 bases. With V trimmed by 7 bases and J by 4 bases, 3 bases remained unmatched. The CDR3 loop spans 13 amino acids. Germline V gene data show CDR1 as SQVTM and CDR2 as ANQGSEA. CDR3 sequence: CSGGQGAYNEQFF. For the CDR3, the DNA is TGCAGCGGTGGACAGGGGGCGTACAATGAGCAGTTCTTC.

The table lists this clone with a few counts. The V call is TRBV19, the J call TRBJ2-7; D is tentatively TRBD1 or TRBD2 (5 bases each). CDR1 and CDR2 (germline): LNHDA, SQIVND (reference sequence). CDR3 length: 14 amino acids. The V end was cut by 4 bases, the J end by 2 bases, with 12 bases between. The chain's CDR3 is CASSRDLGTYEQYF. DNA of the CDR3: TGTGCCAGTAGTAGGGACCTGGGGACCTACGAGCAGTACTTC.

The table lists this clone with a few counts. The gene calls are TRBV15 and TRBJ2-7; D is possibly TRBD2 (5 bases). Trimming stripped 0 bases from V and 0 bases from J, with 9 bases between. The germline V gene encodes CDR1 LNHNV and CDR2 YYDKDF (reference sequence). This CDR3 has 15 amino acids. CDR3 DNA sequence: TGTGCCACCAGCAGAGATCGGGGAGCCTCCTACGAGCAGTACTTC. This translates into CATSRDRGASYEQYF.

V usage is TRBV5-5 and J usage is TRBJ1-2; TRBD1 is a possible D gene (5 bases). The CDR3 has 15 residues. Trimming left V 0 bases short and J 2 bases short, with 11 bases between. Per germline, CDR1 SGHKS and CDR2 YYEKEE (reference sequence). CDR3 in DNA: TGTGCCAGCAGCTTGGAGGGGAAAGGAAACTATGGCTACACCTTC. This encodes CASSLEGKGNYGYTF. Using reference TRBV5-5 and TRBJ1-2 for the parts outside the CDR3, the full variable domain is DAGVTQSPTHLIKTRGQQVTLRCSPISGHKSVSWYQQVLGQGPQFIFQYYEKEERGRGNFPDRFSARQFPNYSSELNVNALLLGDSALYLCASSLEGKGNYGYTFGSGTRLTVV.